The clone carrying this TCR beta chain was counted a few times. Its antigen is currently unknown. These data are taken from a study of blood T cells in healthy people across ages. Study observations and caveats: Comparison with aged donors showed that long-lived donors had more naive CD4+ cells and higher diversity.

The CDR3 runs to 14 residues. V lost 4 bases, J lost 3 bases, and 4 bases stayed unmatched. CDR1 SGHDN and CDR2 FVKESK come from the germline V gene. A sample-barcoded 5' primer and a J-beta primer mix were used in a second PCR of about 7 to 12 cycles. TCRdb reprocessed the 5' RACE reads via MiXCR and lists one record per CDR3 protein. Of about 800,000 distinct CDR3 sequences in the sample, around a quarter were seen once. These data also formed part of another study, on T cells of mothers and their children.

The receptor was isolated from a boy aged 5-17 years in good health. The chain links TRBV14 to TRBJ2-7; 9 bases fit TRBD1. Sequenced input: blood. The CDR3 loop is CASSPWTGDYEQYF. For the CDR3, the DNA is TGTGCCAGCAGCCCTTGGACAGGGGACTACGAGCAGTACTTC.